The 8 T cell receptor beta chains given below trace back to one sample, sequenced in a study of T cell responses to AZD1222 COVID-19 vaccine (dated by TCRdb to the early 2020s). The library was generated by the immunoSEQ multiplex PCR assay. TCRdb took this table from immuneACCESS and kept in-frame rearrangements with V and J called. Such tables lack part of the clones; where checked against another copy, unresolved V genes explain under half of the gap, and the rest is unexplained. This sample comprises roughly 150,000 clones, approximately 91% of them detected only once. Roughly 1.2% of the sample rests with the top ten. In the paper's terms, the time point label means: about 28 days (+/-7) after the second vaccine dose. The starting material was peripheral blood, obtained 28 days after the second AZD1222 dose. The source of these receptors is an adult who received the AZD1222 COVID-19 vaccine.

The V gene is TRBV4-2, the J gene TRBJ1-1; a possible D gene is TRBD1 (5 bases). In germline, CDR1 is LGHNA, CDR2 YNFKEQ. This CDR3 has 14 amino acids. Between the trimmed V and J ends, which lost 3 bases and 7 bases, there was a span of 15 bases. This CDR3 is CASSQLNFGGEAFF. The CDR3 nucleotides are TGTGCCAGCAGCCAGCTCAATTTTGGGGGTGAAGCTTTCTTT.

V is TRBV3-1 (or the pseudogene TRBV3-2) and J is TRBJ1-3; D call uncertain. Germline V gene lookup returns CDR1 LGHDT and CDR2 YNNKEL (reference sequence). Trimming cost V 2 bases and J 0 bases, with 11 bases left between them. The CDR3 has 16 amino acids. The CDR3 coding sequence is TGTGCCAGCAGCCAACGGGCAGCACTCTCTGGAAACACCATATATTTT. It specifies CASSQRAALSGNTIYF.

CDR3 DNA sequence: TGTGCCAGCAGTGAATTCCGCGAAAATGAAAAACTGTTTTTT. Its protein product is CASSEFRENEKLFF. J is TRBJ1-4 and V is TRBV25-1; no firm D call. This CDR3 spans 14 amino acids. CDR1 is MGHDK, CDR2 SYGVNS, per germline. V shed 1 base and J shed 5 bases, with 8 bases lying between them.

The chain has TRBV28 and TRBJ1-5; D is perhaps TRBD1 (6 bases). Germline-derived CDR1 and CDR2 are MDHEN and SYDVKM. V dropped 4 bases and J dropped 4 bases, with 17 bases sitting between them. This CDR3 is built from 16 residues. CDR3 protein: CASSSETGIFNQPQHF. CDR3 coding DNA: TGTGCCAGCAGTTCCGAGACAGGTATTTTTAATCAGCCCCAGCATTTT.

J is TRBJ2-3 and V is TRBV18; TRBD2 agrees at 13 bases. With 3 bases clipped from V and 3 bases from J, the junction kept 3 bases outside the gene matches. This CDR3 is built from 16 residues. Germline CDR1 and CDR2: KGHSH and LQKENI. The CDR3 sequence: CASSPRTSGSTDTQYF. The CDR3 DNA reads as TGTGCCAGCTCACCCAGGACTAGCGGGAGTACAGATACGCAGTATTTT. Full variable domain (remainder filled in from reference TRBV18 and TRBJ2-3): NAGVMQNPRHLVRRRGQEARLRCSPMKGHSHVYWYRQLPEEGLKFMVYLQKENIIDESGMPKERFSAEFPKEGPSILRIQQVVRGDSAAYFCASSPRTSGSTDTQYFGPGTRLTVL.

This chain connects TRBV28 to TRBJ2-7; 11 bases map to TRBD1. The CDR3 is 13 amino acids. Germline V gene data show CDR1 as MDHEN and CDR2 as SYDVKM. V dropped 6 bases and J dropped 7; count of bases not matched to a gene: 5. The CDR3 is CASSGQGAREQYF. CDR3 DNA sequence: TGTGCCAGCAGCGGACAGGGGGCAAGGGAGCAGTACTTC. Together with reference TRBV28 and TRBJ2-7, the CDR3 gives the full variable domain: DVKVTQSSRYLVKRTGEKVFLECVQDMDHENMFWYRQDPGLGLRLIYFSYDVKMKEKGDIPEGYSVSREKKERFSLILESASTNQTSMYLCASSGQGAREQYFGPGTRLTVT.

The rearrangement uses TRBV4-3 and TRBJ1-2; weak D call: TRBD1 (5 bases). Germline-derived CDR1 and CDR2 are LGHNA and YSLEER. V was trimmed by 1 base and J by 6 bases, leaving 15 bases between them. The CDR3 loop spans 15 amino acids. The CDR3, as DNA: TGCGCCAGCAGCCAAGTCCAGACAGCTCCAAATGGCTACACCTTC. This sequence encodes CASSQVQTAPNGYTF.

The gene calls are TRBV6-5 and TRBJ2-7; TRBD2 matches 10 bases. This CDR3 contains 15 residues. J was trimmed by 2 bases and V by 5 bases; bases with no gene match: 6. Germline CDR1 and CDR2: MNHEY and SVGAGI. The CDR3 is CASSKPTSGPYEQYF. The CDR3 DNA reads TGTGCCAGCAGTAAACCGACTAGCGGGCCCTACGAGCAGTACTTC.